The present entry profiles one T cell receptor (beta chain) with its context. This CDR3 region has 15 residues. The germline V gene has CDR1 ENHRY and CDR2 SYGVKD. J was trimmed by 6 bases and V by 6 bases; bases with no gene match: 4. TCRdb's table, derived via immunoSEQ multiplex PCR, lists solely in-frame clones and lacks some. The sample carries fewer than 450,000 clones, 88% recorded once. This record belongs to a study of blood T cell repertoires in COVID-19. Study in general: Sample material is recorded as cDNA or gDNA derived from T cells, B-cell-depleted T cells, or PBMCs.

Seattle cases were enrolled at active infection and followed longitudinally. The gene calls are TRBV10-3 and TRBJ2-1, with TRBD2 matching over 14 bases. Sequenced material: peripheral blood. The receptor was derived from a woman aged 70-85 years with COVID-19, enrolled during active disease. Written as DNA, the CDR3 is TGTGCCATCAGGAAGACTAGCGGGGGGGTCAATGAGCAGTTCTTC. Amino acids: CAIRKTSGGVNEQFF.